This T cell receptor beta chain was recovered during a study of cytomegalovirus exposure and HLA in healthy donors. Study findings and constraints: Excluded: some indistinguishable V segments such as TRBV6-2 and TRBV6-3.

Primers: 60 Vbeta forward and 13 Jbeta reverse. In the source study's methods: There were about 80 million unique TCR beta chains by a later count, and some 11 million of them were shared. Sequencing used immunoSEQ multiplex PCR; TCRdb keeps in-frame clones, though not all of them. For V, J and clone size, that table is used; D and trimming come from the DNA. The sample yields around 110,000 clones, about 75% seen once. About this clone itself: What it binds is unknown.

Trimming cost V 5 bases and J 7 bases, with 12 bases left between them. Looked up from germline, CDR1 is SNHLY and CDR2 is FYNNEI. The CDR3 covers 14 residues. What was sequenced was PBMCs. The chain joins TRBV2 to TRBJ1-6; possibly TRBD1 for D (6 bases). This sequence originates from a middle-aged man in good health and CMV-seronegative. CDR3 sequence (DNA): TGTGCCAGCAGTAAAGACAGGACGAATTCACCCCTCCACTTT. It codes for CASSKDRTNSPLHF.